This T cell receptor (beta chain) emerged from a study of identical twins. Study-wide results and limits: Low generation-probability sequences were in excess among twin-shared out-of-frame alpha sequences.

For this clonotype: Its target is not known.

A single record per CDR3 protein comes from TCRdb applying MiXCR to the 5' RACE reads. The sample has 430,000 or so distinct CDR3 sequences; 20% to 25% are singletons. Another study also made use of these data, one on T cells expressing NK-cell markers. That study reports: According to the study, TCR beta repertoires originated from sorted CD3+CD56+NKG2C+, CD3+CD56+NKG2C- and CD3+CD56-NKG2C+ T cells.

What was sequenced was CD4+ T cells sorted from blood. This clonotype was sampled from a woman between 18 and 30 years old in good health.

DNA for the CDR3: TGTGCTAGTGGTTTCGGGACTAGCGGGAGTGATGAGCAGTTCTTC. Translating it yields CASGFGTSGSDEQFF. This chain uses TRBV12-5 with TRBJ2-1, with TRBD2 matching 14 bases. Germline values: CDR1 LGHNT, CDR2 FRNRAP. The CDR3 is made up of 15 amino acids. J gave up 8 bases and V 3 bases, and 3 bases lay outside the gene matches.